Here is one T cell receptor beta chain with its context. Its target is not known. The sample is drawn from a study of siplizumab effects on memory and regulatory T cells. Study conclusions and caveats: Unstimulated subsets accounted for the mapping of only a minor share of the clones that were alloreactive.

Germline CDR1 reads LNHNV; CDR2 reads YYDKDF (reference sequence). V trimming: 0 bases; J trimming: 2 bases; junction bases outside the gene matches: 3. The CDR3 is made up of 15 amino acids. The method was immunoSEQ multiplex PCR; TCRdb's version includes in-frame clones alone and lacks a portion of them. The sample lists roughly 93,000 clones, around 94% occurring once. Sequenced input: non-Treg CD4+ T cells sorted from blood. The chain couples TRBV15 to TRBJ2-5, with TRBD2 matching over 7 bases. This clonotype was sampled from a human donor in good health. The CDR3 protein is CATSREAGLQETQYF. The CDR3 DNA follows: TGTGCCACCAGCAGAGAAGCGGGGCTACAAGAGACCCAGTACTTC.